A selection of T cell receptor beta chains follows, all from one sample in a study of spatial heterogeneity in lung cancer. A single record per CDR3 protein comes from TCRdb applying MiXCR to the 5' RACE reads. The table has about 7,200 distinct CDR3 sequences, around 10% seen once. Sequenced material: lung tumor tissue, taken at surgery. These TCRs come from a female donor with early-stage non-small cell lung cancer. Both conserved end residues are part of each CDR3. Fields, in order: V gene, CDR3 protein.

TRBV5-1 | CASSASGTYEQYF
TRBV15 | CATSRDRLGEPTQYF
TRBV29-1 | CSVEWMVTDYGYTF
TRBV9 | CASSVAGTDTQYF
TRBV7-3 | CASSSLGQPQETQYF
TRBV7-3 | CASSLRGPNTGELFF
TRBV6-2/TRBV6-3 | CASSRRLAGGTGELFF
TRBV19 | CASSHRTVGGGQPQHF
TRBV29-1 | CSAKRQGVGTGELFF
TRBV4-3 | CASSQDKGTPSYEQYF
TRBV27 | CATIFNYGYTF
TRBV6-6 | CASSYSGETQYF
TRBV19 | CAISGRGGYNEQFF
TRBV4-1 | CASSQPAGGEQFF
TRBV12-3/TRBV12-4 | CASSPTEYYGYTF
TRBV11-2 | CASSARDRGLETQYF
TRBV20-1 | CSPGQASTDTQYF
TRBV6-5 | CASSYRGQLYGYTF
TRBV7-6 | CASSLAAGNTIYF
TRBV5-1 | CASSWRGRGSTNEKLFF
TRBV11-3 | CASSMRTGGRETQYF
TRBV7-2 | CASSFQWGDTQYF
TRBV27 | CASRVMRGTEAFF
TRBV7-6 | CASSLGTGVDEQYF
TRBV4-1 | CASSQDWRGGEYNEQFF
TRBV6-6 | CASRRNRDNTHKQYF
TRBV19 | CASQAGQSTYEQYF
TRBV4-2 | CASSQERGQSQETQYF
TRBV15 | CATSRGQDTPEQFF
TRBV11-2 | CASSLGDSPLHF
TRBV7-9 | CASSSMAPSPYEQYF
TRBV4-3 | CASSQGTGFEQFF
TRBV5-1 | CASSPQGPYSYEQYF
TRBV28 | CASSSNRVTEAFF